This T cell receptor beta chain was identified in a study of T cells in Graves' hyperthyroidism and ophthalmopathy. This CDR3 comprises 13 residues. Template material for amplifying TCR beta CDR3 regions consisted of RNA transcripts. The HTBI primer set drove a first-round RT-PCR of the TCR CDR3. TCRdb fed the multiplex PCR reads into MiXCR, producing one record per CDR3 protein. The table includes about 420,000 distinct CDR3 sequences, less than 20% detected once. There are a few counts of this clonotype. At one end, the junction sequence differs from germline, possibly due to a read error. The TCR was taken from a woman aged 18-29 years with Graves' hyperthyroidism. Material for sequencing was blood. The chain uses TRBV12-3 or TRBV12-4 and TRBJ1-1; D is undetermined. As DNA, the CDR3 is TGTGCCAGCAGTGTGGGGATGGTCACTGAAGTTTTCTTT. Protein sequence: CASSVGMVTEVFF.